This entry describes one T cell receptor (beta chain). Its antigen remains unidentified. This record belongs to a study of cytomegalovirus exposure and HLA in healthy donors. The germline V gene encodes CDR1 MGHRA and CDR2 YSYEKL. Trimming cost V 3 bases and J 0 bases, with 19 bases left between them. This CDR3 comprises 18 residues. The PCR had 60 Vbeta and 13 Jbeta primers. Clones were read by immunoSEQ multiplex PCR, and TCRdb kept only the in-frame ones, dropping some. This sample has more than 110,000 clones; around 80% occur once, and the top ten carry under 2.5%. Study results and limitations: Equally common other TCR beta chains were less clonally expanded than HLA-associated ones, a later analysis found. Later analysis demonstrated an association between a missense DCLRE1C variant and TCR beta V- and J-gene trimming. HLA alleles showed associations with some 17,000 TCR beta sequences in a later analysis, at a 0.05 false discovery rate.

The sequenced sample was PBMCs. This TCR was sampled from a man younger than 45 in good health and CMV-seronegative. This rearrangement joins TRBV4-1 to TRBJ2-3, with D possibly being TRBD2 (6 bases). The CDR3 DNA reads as TGCGCCAGCAGCCAGGATAGCGGCCTCACCGCAAGCACAGATACGCAGTATTTT. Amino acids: CASSQDSGLTASTDTQYF.